The clone carrying this T cell receptor beta chain was seen at least ten times. Each CDR3 protein gets one entry after TCRdb re-called the 5' RACE reads with MiXCR. The data contain just over 200,000 distinct CDR3 sequences, around 8.8% of them seen just once; the ten biggest clones take up 3% to 4%. The sample is drawn from a study of T-cell memory formation after mild COVID-19. The V gene end was trimmed by 0 bases and the J gene end by 4 bases; junction bases not matched to a gene: 7. Germline-derived CDR1 and CDR2 are SGHRS and YFSETQ. The CDR3 is made up of 17 amino acids. The sample consisted of PBMCs or a T cell subset sorted from them (not recorded which). J is TRBJ2-3 and V is TRBV5-1; 11 bases map to TRBD1. This sequence originates from a man younger than 35 who had mild COVID-19 (a few samples of this study predate the infection). Cell type and time point are not known. The CDR3 sequence: CASSLAAGQGAADTQYF. The CDR3 nucleotides are TGCGCCAGCAGCTTGGCAGCCGGACAGGGGGCCGCAGATACGCAGTATTTT. Full variable domain (missing parts from reference TRBV5-1 and TRBJ2-3): KAGVTQTPRYLIKTRGQQVTLSCSPISGHRSVSWYQQTPGQGLQFLFEYFSETQRNKGNFPGRFSGRQFSNSRSEMNVSTLELGDSALYLCASSLAAGQGAADTQYFGPGTRLTVL.